The entry below describes one TCR beta chain. No cognate antigen has been identified for it. The record has no base qualities; no much larger clone is one base away. Library creation used 5' RACE. TCRdb lists the instrument as Illumina HiSeq 2000. A universal primer binding site was introduced by template switching, and a unique molecular identifier was present in the final cDNA, enabling accurate counting of TCR cDNA molecules. First-strand cDNA for TCR alpha and beta chains was synthesized from specific primers in the conserved constant-segment region. To control for contamination, every cDNA library carried two barcodes: a SMART-Mk sample barcode plus Illumina barcodes. TruSeq adapter sequences along with Illumina sample barcodes were introduced in two successive PCR steps. The Illumina HiSeq platform was used with custom primers to sequence TCR alpha and beta cDNA libraries. For the original study's pipeline: Unique molecular identifiers were extracted from raw reads with MiGEC, and CDR3 positions were determined with MiXCR. Recombination models were inferred per individual with the repgenHMM and IGoR tools using an EM algorithm. The tcR package in R was used for shared clonotype analysis, with sharing normalized by the product of cloneset sizes. Out-of-frame nonproductive sequences were analyzed to study raw recombination free of thymic and clonal selection effects. TCRdb redid the processing of the public reads, applying fastp at Q25 and MiXCR, and retained in-frame beta chains. Each record represents a unique CDR3 protein, reported with the most common genes and DNA among its rows. The V and J calls were not made by the authors but by TCRdb's processing. The sample table lists 200,000 or so distinct CDR3 sequences, more than 6.5% of them with a count of one. The top ten clones comprise roughly 2% of the sample.

Only healthy Caucasian donors were included. Three pairs of female monozygotic twins, all aged about 18 to 30 years, made up the twin cohort. Miltenyi CD45RO+ enrichment and human naive T-cell isolation kits were used to isolate memory (CD45RO+) and naive T cells from PBMC. This sample was taken from a study of identical twins (dated by TCRdb to the mid-2010s). In the study overall: To test whether fetal clonotypes persist, this study deep-sequenced TCR alpha and beta repertoires from monozygotic twins, from unrelated adults of various ages, and from cord blood. To rule out contamination, the twin experiments were replicated at different times with different library preparation protocols. Study-wide findings and limitations: In monozygotic twins, recombination models systematically underestimated out-of-frame TCR alpha sharing, but the models matched the sharing seen between unrelated individuals. Compared with coincidental sharing between unrelated individuals, an excess of low generation-probability sequences was observed among out-of-frame TCR alpha sequences shared between twins. Zero-insertion analyses could be partly confounded by invariant T cells such as MAIT and iNKT, although diverse VJ usage argued against such confounding for most clonotypes. Abundant cord blood beta clonotypes had fewer insertions, young adult naive repertoires showed a similar but weaker trend, and memory repertoires showed no such trend. Because the same donors could not be followed over many years, the conclusions relied on cross-sectional statistical analysis. A weaker excess of twin sharing was found in beta out-of-frame sequences because the signal-to-noise ratio was lowered by fewer shared sequences.

From cysteine to phenylalanine, the CDR3 is 15 amino acids long. Only the CDR3 portion is preserved as DNA: 45 bases, with reading frame beginning at the first base. CDR1 and CDR2 are drawn from the germline V gene (reference sequence): SEHNR, FQNEAQ. Trimming takes 2 bases from V and 6 bases from J, and the germline ends sit 15 bases apart. The sample also formed part of further work on yellow fever vaccine responses in identical twins. Per the second study: According to the authors, the vaccine-induced T cell response in identical twins seemed to be partly convergent and partly specific to each individual. In the study, vaccine-responding T cell clones were precisely tracked in identical twins.

Sequencing was done on a sample of memory (CD45RO+) T cells sorted from blood. What the cell subset or site label conveys for this sample: CD45RO+ enriched T cells. This chain is built from TRBV7-9 and TRBJ2-3; the D gene is perhaps TRBD2, from 7 matching bases. This TCR derives from a woman aged 18-30 years in good health. The nucleotide sequence reads TGTGCCAGCAGCTTAATCCGGGGGGCCGGGGATACGCAGTATTTT. Its amino acids are CASSLIRGAGDTQYF.